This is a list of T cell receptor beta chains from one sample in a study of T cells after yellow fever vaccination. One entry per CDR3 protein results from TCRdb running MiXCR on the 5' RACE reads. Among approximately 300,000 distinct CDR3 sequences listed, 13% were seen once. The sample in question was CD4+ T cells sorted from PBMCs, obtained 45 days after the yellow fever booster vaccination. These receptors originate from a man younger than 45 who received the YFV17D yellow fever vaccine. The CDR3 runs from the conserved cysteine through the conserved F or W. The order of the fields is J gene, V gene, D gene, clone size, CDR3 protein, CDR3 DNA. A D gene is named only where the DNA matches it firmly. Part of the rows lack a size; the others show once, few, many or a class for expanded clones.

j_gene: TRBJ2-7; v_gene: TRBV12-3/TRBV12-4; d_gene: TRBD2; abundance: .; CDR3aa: CASTPGGPYEQYF; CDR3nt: TGTGCCAGCACTCCGGGAGGCCCCTACGAGCAGTACTTC
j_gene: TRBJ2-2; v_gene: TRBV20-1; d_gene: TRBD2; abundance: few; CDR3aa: CSGLAGVGGELFF; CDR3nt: TGCAGTGGACTAGCGGGAGTAGGCGGGGAGCTGTTTTTT
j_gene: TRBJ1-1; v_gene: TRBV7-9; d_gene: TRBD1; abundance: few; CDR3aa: CASSEGQQNTEAFF; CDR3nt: TGTGCCAGCAGCGAGGGACAGCAGAACACTGAAGCTTTCTTT
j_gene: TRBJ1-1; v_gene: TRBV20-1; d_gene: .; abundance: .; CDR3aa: CSVRKLNTEAFF; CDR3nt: TGCAGTGTCCGAAAGTTGAACACTGAAGCTTTCTTT
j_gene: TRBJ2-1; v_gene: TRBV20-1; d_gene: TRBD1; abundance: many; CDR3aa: CSGKPGQYNEQFF; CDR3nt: TGCAGTGGAAAACCGGGACAGTACAATGAGCAGTTCTTC
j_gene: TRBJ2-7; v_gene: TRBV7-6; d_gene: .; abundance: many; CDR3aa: CASSLQGGNGEQYF; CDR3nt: TGTGCCAGCAGCTTACAGGGGGGAAATGGAGAGCAGTACTTC
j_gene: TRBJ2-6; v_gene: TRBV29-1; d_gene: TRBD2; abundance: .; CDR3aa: CSVAGAGGSGANVLTF; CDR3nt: TGCAGCGTCGCGGGGGCGGGGGGCTCTGGGGCCAACGTCCTGACTTTC
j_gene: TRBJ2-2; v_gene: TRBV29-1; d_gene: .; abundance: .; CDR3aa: CSVQAHGELFF; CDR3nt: TGCAGCGTCCAAGCCCACGGGGAGCTGTTTTTT
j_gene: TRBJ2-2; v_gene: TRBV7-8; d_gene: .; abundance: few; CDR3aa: CASSLALSTGELFF; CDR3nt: TGTGCCAGCAGCTTAGCACTAAGCACCGGGGAGCTGTTTTTT
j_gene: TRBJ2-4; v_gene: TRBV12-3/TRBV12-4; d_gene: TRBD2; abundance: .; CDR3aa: CASSLRGGSLLF; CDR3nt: TGTGCCAGCAGTTTAAGAGGCGGGAGTCTGTTGTTC
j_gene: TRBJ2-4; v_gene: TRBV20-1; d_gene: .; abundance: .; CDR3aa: CSASNAVGGGTLAKNIQYF; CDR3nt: TGCAGTGCTAGTAACGCGGTGGGTGGGGGAACCCTAGCCAAAAACATTCAGTACTTC
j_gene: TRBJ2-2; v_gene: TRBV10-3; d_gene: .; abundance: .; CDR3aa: CATSNPSTGELFF; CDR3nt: TGTGCCACCTCGAACCCTTCCACCGGGGAGCTGTTTTTT
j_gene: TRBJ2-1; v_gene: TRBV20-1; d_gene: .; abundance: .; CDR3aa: CSALDPSLNEQFF; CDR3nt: TGCAGTGCTCTAGACCCGTCCCTGAATGAGCAGTTCTTC
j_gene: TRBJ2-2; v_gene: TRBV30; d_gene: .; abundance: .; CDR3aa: CAWRGGSHTGELFF; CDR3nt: TGTGCCTGGAGGGGGGGTTCTCACACCGGGGAGCTGTTTTTT
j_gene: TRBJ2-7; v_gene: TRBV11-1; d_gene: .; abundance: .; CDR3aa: CASSLFGRLNSQQYEQYF; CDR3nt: TGTGCCAGCAGCTTATTCGGCAGGTTGAACAGCCAACAGTACGAGCAGTACTTC
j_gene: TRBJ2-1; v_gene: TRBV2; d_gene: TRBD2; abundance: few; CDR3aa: CASSISGSKFF; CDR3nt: TGTGCCAGCAGTATTAGCGGGAGCAAGTTCTTC
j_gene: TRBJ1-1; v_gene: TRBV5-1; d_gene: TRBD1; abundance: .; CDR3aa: CASRGTGGATEAFF; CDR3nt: TGCGCCAGCAGGGGGACAGGGGGGGCAACTGAAGCTTTCTTT
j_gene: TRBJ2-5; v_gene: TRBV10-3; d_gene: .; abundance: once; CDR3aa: CDTTWDTQKETQYF; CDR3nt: TGTGACACTACCTGGGACACGCAGAAAGAGACCCAGTACTTC
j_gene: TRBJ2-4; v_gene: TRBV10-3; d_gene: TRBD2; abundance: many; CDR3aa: CAISVGTSENIQYF; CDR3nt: TGTGCCATCAGTGTTGGGACTAGCGAGAACATTCAGTACTTC
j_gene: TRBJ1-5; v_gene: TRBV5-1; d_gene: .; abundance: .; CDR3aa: CASSLGSTGPEPQHF; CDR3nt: TGCGCCAGCAGCTTGGGATCCACGGGGCCGGAGCCCCAGCATTTT
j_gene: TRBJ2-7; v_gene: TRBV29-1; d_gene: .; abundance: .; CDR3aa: CSVVVGWGYEQYF; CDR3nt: TGCAGCGTTGTGGTGGGATGGGGATACGAGCAGTACTTC
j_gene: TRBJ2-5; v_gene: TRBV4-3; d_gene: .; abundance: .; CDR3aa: CASSPYVRFQETQYF; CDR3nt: TGCGCCAGCAGCCCGTACGTCCGATTCCAAGAGACCCAGTACTTC
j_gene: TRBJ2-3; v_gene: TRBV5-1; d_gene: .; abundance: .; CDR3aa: CASSFRSDTQYF; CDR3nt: TGCGCCAGCAGCTTTCGGTCTGATACGCAGTATTTT
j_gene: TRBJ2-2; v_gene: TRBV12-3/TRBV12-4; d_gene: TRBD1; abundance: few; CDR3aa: CASSLADRDTGELFF; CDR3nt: TGTGCCAGCAGTTTAGCGGACAGGGACACCGGGGAGCTGTTTTTT
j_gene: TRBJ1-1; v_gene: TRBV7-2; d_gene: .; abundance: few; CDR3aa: CASSLGSRVGDTEAFF; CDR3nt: TGTGCCAGCAGCTTAGGATCCCGGGTAGGGGACACTGAAGCTTTCTTT